Each of the 12 T cell receptor beta chains below was sequenced from the same sample in a study of chronic HIV infection and antiretroviral therapy. One entry per CDR3 protein results from TCRdb running MiXCR on the 5' RACE reads. Here the sample spans 40,000 to 60,000 distinct CDR3 sequences, roughly 19% being singletons. The sample consisted of peripheral blood. Receptors were obtained from an adult who had HIV and had not received antiretroviral therapy, or was an uninfected healthy control (not recorded which).

This clonotype was observed a few times. V and J are TRBV11-2 and TRBJ2-1; no reliable D call. This CDR3 region has 14 residues. Germline-derived CDR1 and CDR2 are SGHAT and FQNNGV. The germline V and J ends were trimmed by 1 base and 6 bases, with 10 bases remaining between them. This chain's CDR3 is CASSLAGLSNEQFF. CDR3 DNA sequence: TGTGCCAGCAGCTTAGCGGGTCTCAGCAATGAGCAGTTCTTC.

This clonotype turned up a few times. This chain connects TRBV28 to TRBJ2-1; D perhaps matches TRBD2 (5 bases). V lost 8 bases to trimming and J lost 4 bases, with 9 bases between them. Looked up from germline, CDR1 is MDHEN and CDR2 is SYDVKM. The CDR3 sequence is 12 residues long. The CDR3 protein is CASGLLYNEQFF. The DNA of the CDR3 is TGTGCCAGCGGACTCCTGTACAATGAGCAGTTCTTC.

This clonotype was recorded a few times. The chain has TRBV7-2 and TRBJ2-3, with unresolved D. The CDR3 has 13 amino acids. Germline CDR1 reads SGHTA; CDR2 reads FQGNSA. Trimming stripped 5 bases from V and 6 bases from J, with 12 bases between. DNA of the CDR3: TGTGCCAGCAGCCCTCATCTGAAGGATACGCAGTATTTT. Translating gives CASSPHLKDTQYF.

This clonotype was counted between two and nine times. This chain links TRBV20-1 with TRBJ1-1; 10 nucleotides align to TRBD1. The CDR3 consists of 14 residues. With V trimmed by 0 bases and J by 11 bases, 9 bases remained unmatched. Per germline, CDR1 DFQATT and CDR2 SNEGSKA (reference sequence). The CDR3 DNA reads as TGCAGTGCTAGAGAAATTGACAGGGGGCCCGCCGCTTTCTTT. Protein sequence: CSAREIDRGPAAFF.

DNA of the CDR3: TGTGCCAGCAGCTTAGCGGGCAGGAGCTACGAGCAGTACTTC. Protein product: CASSLAGRSYEQYF. The chain is built from TRBV7-9 and TRBJ2-7; D gene ambiguous. V was clipped by 0 bases and J by 3 bases, with 9 bases between them. Germline CDR1 and CDR2: SEHNR and FQNEAQ (reference sequence). This CDR3 spans 14 amino acids.

This clonotype is termed medium-sized. This chain links TRBV29-1 with TRBJ1-1; 9 nucleotides agree with TRBD1. The CDR3 covers 13 residues. The germline CDR1 and CDR2 sequences are SQVTM and ANQGSEA. The V gene end was trimmed by 1 base and the J gene end by 6 bases; junction bases not matched to a gene: 3. The CDR3 protein is CSVEVDRGAEAFF. The CDR3 nucleotides read TGCAGCGTTGAAGTGGACAGGGGAGCTGAAGCTTTCTTT.

The rearrangement joins TRBV27 to TRBJ1-5; D remains unclear. CDR3 length: 13 amino acids. V was cut by 5 bases and J by 7 bases, with 12 bases left in between. Germline CDR1 is MNHEY and CDR2 is SMNVEV (reference sequence). CDR3 region: CASSPTPRQPQHF. DNA for the CDR3: TGTGCCAGCAGTCCAACCCCTAGGCAGCCCCAGCATTTT.

A few counts support this clonotype. The gene calls are TRBV4-1 and TRBJ2-1, with 8 bases matching TRBD1. The CDR3 has 13 residues. Germline V CDR1 and CDR2: MGHRA, YSYEKL. Losses at the gene ends were 6 bases for V and 7 bases for J; bases not matched to a gene: 5. CDR3 nucleotides: TGCGCCAGCAGGCGGACAGGGTTGAATGAGCAGTTCTTC. This sequence encodes CASRRTGLNEQFF.

This clonotype was seen repeatedly, ten times or more. The CDR3 DNA is TGTGCCAGCAGCCAAGGCTGGGATCAGCCCCAGCATTTT. Translated, it gives CASSQGWDQPQHF. V and J are TRBV3-1 and TRBJ1-5; D gene unclear. Looked up from germline, CDR1 is LGHDT and CDR2 is YNNKEL (reference sequence). The CDR3 has 13 residues. Trimming left V 1 base short and J 5 bases short, with 6 bases between.

In its sample, this clonotype was seen a few times. Written as DNA, the CDR3 is TGCAGTGCCGAGGGGCAGAGGAGCTCCTACGAGCAGTACTTC. This codes for CSAEGQRSSYEQYF. The rearrangement uses TRBV20-1 and TRBJ2-7; D is possibly TRBD1 or TRBD2 (5 bases each). V lost 6 bases to trimming and J lost 0 bases, with 15 bases between them. Germline CDR1 and CDR2: DFQATT and SNEGSKA (reference sequence). The CDR3 covers 14 residues.

This clonotype was seen only a few times. The chain is built from TRBV28 and TRBJ1-2; D is undetermined. CDR3 length equals 11 residues. The germline V gene has CDR1 MDHEN and CDR2 SYDVKM. Trimming shortened V by 2 bases and J by 13 bases, and 11 bases separated the two germline ends. The CDR3: CASSLPPSCTF. The CDR3 DNA reads as TGTGCCAGCAGTTTACCCCCCTCTTGCACCTTC.

The CDR3 spells CASSSPLLKSRGSTDTQYF. In nucleotides, the CDR3 is TGTGCCAGCAGTTCCCCGCTTCTAAAGAGTCGCGGAAGCACAGATACGCAGTATTTT. The V gene is TRBV28, the J gene TRBJ2-3; D gene ambiguous. CDR1 is MDHEN and CDR2 is SYDVKM in the germline V gene. CDR3 size: 19 residues. V was pared by 4 bases and J by 0 bases, with 23 bases between.